This T cell receptor (beta chain) was identified in a study of cytomegalovirus exposure and HLA in healthy donors. Study details: Early release data held some 80 million unique TCRs from HLA-typed donors. Out of around 360 genotyped donors, about 84% belonged to the Caucasian-associated ancestry cluster. Study results and limitations: The authors reported that TCR beta sequences could predict HLA-A and HLA-B alleles. These predictions were accurate for most subjects in the first cohort. Later, an analysis found that common viral pathogens appeared to be linked with several of the most significant clusters.

The PCR used 60 Vbeta and 13 Jbeta primers. Clones were sequenced by immunoSEQ multiplex PCR, and TCRdb holds only the in-frame ones, with some missing. The sample shows 100,000 to 150,000 clones, around two thirds of them seen only once. J lost 1 base, V lost 8 bases, and 6 bases had no gene match. There are 14 residues in the CDR3. CDR1 is MNHNS and CDR2 is SASEGT in the germline V gene. For this clone: Its target is unknown.

This TCR was sampled from a human donor in good health. The rearrangement links TRBV6-1 to TRBJ2-3; the match to TRBD2 covers 7 bases. The sample consisted of PBMCs. The CDR3 here is CASQRLAGTDTQYF. The CDR3 DNA sequence: TGTGCCAGCCAAAGACTAGCCGGCACAGATACGCAGTATTTT.